These 24 T cell receptor beta chains came from one sample sequenced in a study of CD8 T cells in Susac syndrome. RNA amounts of about 0.5 to 1 ug underwent reverse transcription with random hexamers. MiXCR, applied by TCRdb to the immunoSEQ multiplex PCR reads, yields one record per CDR3 protein. Among 100,000 to 150,000 distinct CDR3 sequences listed, around 95% were seen once. The sequencing input was CD8+ T cells from PBMCs. The receptors derive from a human donor with Susac syndrome.

V gene TRBV9 combines with J gene TRBJ2-3; D is uncertain. V shed 0 bases and J shed 0 bases, with 11 bases lying between them. The CDR3 length is 16 residues. Germline V lookup: CDR1 SGDLS, CDR2 YYNGEE. The CDR3: CASSVDYLPSTDTQYF. DNA of the CDR3: TGTGCCAGCAGCGTAGATTACCTCCCTAGCACAGATACGCAGTATTTT.

The chain has TRBV15 and TRBJ2-1; 9 bases fit TRBD2. The CDR3 has 14 amino acids. Trimming removed 7 bases from V and 4 bases from J; junction bases left unmatched: 5. CDR1 is LNHNV and CDR2 is YYDKDF in the germline V gene (reference sequence). The CDR3, as DNA: TGTGCCACCAAATCGCGGGGGGGATACAATGAGCAGTTCTTC. Residues: CATKSRGGYNEQFF.

V is TRBV9 and J is TRBJ2-2; D is perhaps TRBD1 (5 bases). The CDR3 runs to 13 residues. The V gene's germline CDR1 is SGDLS and CDR2 YYNGEE. V lost 6 bases to trimming and J lost 1 base, with 7 bases between them. DNA for the CDR3: TGTGCCAGCACCGGACAGAACACCGGGGAGCTGTTTTTT. Residues: CASTGQNTGELFF. Full variable domain (rest looked up from reference TRBV9 and TRBJ2-2): DSGVTQTPKHLITATGQRVTLRCSPRSGDLSVYWYQQSLDQGLQFLIQYYNGEERAKGNILERFSAQQFPDLHSELNLSSLELGDSALYFCASTGQNTGELFFGEGSRLTVL.

The chain has TRBV7-8 and TRBJ2-3; D is perhaps TRBD2 (6 bases). V shed 2 bases and J shed 4 bases, with 10 bases lying between them. CDR3 length: 14 amino acids. Germline values: CDR1 SGHVS, CDR2 FQNEAQ. CDR3 in amino acids: CASSLLASADTQYF. CDR3 DNA sequence: TGTGCCAGCAGCTTACTTGCTAGCGCAGATACGCAGTATTTT.

The chain combines TRBV20-1 with TRBJ2-1; D gene unclear. CDR3 size: 15 residues. Looked up from germline, CDR1 is DFQATT and CDR2 is SNEGSKA (reference sequence). Trimming removed 0 bases from V and 2 bases from J, with 11 bases in between. The chain's CDR3 is CSARDGWVTYNEQFF. The DNA for the CDR3 is TGCAGTGCTAGAGACGGGTGGGTTACCTACAATGAGCAGTTCTTC.

The chain has TRBV5-4 and TRBJ1-2, with D possibly matching TRBD1 (5 bases). Trimming shortened V by 5 bases and J by 6 bases, and 11 bases separated the two germline ends. The CDR3 is 12 residues long. Germline V gene lookup returns CDR1 SGHNT and CDR2 YYREEE (reference sequence). The CDR3 sequence: CASRGVSDGYTF. CDR3 nucleotides: TGTGCCAGCAGAGGGGTTTCCGATGGCTACACCTTC.

The chain recombines TRBV10-3 with TRBJ2-5; 10 bases fit TRBD2. The CDR3 loop spans 15 amino acids. With V trimmed by 4 bases and J by 1 base, 3 bases remained unmatched. Per the germline V gene, CDR1 is ENHRY and CDR2 is SYGVKD. CDR3: CAISVRTSGQETQYF. CDR3 coding DNA: TGTGCCATCAGTGTTAGGACTAGCGGCCAAGAGACCCAGTACTTC.

The rearrangement uses TRBV21-1 and TRBJ1-1; the table calls TRBD1, which could not be checked here. TRBV21-1 is a known pseudogene. The CDR3 totals 15 residues. The CDR3 protein is CASSKLDRVNTEAFF. As DNA, the CDR3 is TGTGCCAGCAGCAAGCTTGACAGGGTAAACACTGAAGCTTTCTTT.

The sample holds one count of this clonotype. This chain links TRBV6-4 with TRBJ2-3; tentatively, D is TRBD1 (5 bases). Between the trimmed V and J ends, which lost 2 bases and 4 bases, there was a span of 10 bases. CDR1 and CDR2 (germline): MRHNA, SNTAGT. The CDR3 consists of 14 residues. The CDR3 nucleotides read TGTGCCAGCAGTGACGCGCAGGGCTCAGATACGCAGTATTTT. Protein product: CASSDAQGSDTQYF.

Here the CDR3 reads CASSRGNLFNEQFF. The CDR3 region has the DNA TGTGCCAGCAGTCGGGGGAACCTCTTCAATGAGCAGTTCTTC. The chain uses TRBV12-3 or TRBV12-4 and TRBJ2-1, with D possibly matching TRBD2 (6 bases). Trimming removed 5 bases from V and 6 bases from J, with 14 bases in between. This CDR3 spans 14 amino acids.

This chain links TRBV27 with TRBJ1-1; TRBD1 aligns across 12 bases. The CDR3 totals 14 residues. From germline, CDR1 is MNHEY and CDR2 SMNVEV (reference sequence). Trimming at V came to 8 bases and at J to 1 base, leaving 2 bases not matched to a gene. CDR3 sequence reads: CASGTGGENTEAFF. CDR3 coding DNA: TGTGCCAGCGGGACAGGGGGCGAGAACACTGAAGCTTTCTTT.

The chain couples TRBV6-1 to TRBJ2-7; weak D call: TRBD2 (6 bases). V was pared by 3 bases and J by 2 bases, with 11 bases between. CDR1 is MNHNS, CDR2 SASEGT, per germline. This CDR3 comprises 14 residues. The CDR3: CASSDTGVPYEQYF. The CDR3 DNA is TGTGCCAGCAGTGATACGGGGGTCCCCTACGAGCAGTACTTC.

This chain links TRBV4-1 with TRBJ1-1; no firm D call. Between the trimmed V and J ends, which lost 8 bases and 1 base, there was a span of 14 bases. CDR1 is MGHRA and CDR2 is YSYEKL in the germline V gene. The CDR3 has 14 residues. CDR3 sequence reads: CASARSEGNTEAFF. DNA of the CDR3: TGCGCCAGCGCACGGTCGGAGGGGAACACTGAAGCTTTCTTT.

The chain carries TRBV30 and TRBJ2-7; no clear D gene. V was cut by 2 bases and J by 5 bases, with 10 bases left in between. In germline, CDR1 is GTSNPN, CDR2 SVGIG (reference sequence). The CDR3 spans 12 residues. This CDR3 reads CAWSPSGHEQYF. CDR3 coding DNA: TGTGCCTGGAGTCCCTCGGGCCACGAGCAGTACTTC.

This clonotype was observed once. The V call is TRBV28, the J call TRBJ1-6; D remains ambiguous. The V end was cut by 5 bases, the J end by 14 bases, with 13 bases between. CDR1 is MDHEN, CDR2 SYDVKM, per germline. This CDR3 is 12 amino acids long. CDR3 nucleotides: TGTGCCAGCAGTAGGCAAGGTTGGGCCCTCCACTTT. Translated, it gives CASSRQGWALHF.

The chain recombines TRBV28 with TRBJ2-7; D remains unclear. V was trimmed by 6 bases and J by 3 bases, leaving 9 bases between them. The length of the CDR3 is 12 residues. The V gene's germline CDR1 is MDHEN and CDR2 SYDVKM. DNA for the CDR3: TGTGCCAGCAGCGATCTAGGCTACGAGCAGTACTTC. This gives the protein CASSDLGYEQYF.

The V call is TRBV30, the J call TRBJ1-4; D is possibly TRBD1 (5 bases). V lost 0 bases and J lost 7, with 18 bases in between. Germline V lookup: CDR1 GTSNPN, CDR2 SVGIG (reference sequence). This CDR3 contains 16 residues. The DNA for the CDR3 is TGTGCCTGGAGTGTGATGAGGGGAAGAAGCGCTGAAAAACTGTTTTTT. Residues: CAWSVMRGRSAEKLFF. The complete variable domain, with remaining parts taken from reference TRBV30 and TRBJ1-4, reads SQTIHQWPATLVQPVGSPLSLECTVEGTSNPNLYWYRQAAGRGLQLLFYSVGIGQISSEVPQNLSASRPQDRQFILSSKKLLLSDSGFYLCAWSVMRGRSAEKLFFGSGTQLSVL.

The CDR3 coding sequence is TGTGCCAGCAGTTACGAGGGTTCCGGGGAGCTGTTTTTT. Its translation: CASSYEGSGELFF. The V gene is TRBV6-6, the J gene TRBJ2-2, with D maybe TRBD2 (5 bases). CDR1 is MNHNY and CDR2 is SVGAGI in the germline V gene (reference sequence). With 2 bases removed from V and 6 bases from J, the gap between germline ends came to 7 bases. This CDR3 is built from 13 residues.

CDR3 nucleotides: TGCAGTGCTAGAGATGAGGTCGCAGGGAGTGCTTCACCCCTCCACTTT. Protein sequence: CSARDEVAGSASPLHF. The chain carries TRBV20-1 and TRBJ1-6, with D perhaps matching TRBD1 (5 bases). There are 16 residues in the CDR3. Per germline, CDR1 DFQATT and CDR2 SNEGSKA (reference sequence). The ends were cut back, 0 bases at V and 9 bases at J, with 18 bases in the middle.

The gene calls are TRBV30 and TRBJ2-3; D possibly matches TRBD1 or TRBD2 (6 bases each). This CDR3 has 16 residues. Germline CDR1 is GTSNPN and CDR2 is SVGIG (reference sequence). Trimming left V 5 bases short and J 0 bases short, with 18 bases between. The CDR3 DNA reads TGTGCCTGGGATTCGGGGGCCCGTGCTAGCACAGATACGCAGTATTTT. Translation gives CAWDSGARASTDTQYF.

The J gene is TRBJ2-1, the V gene TRBV6-5; 10 bases match TRBD2. The CDR3 is made up of 17 amino acids. The V segment lost 0 bases and the J segment 5 bases; nucleotides outside the gene matches: 7. Germline lookup yields CDR1 MNHEY and CDR2 SVGAGI. The CDR3 loop reads CASSYSIPLAGDNEQFF. Written as DNA, the CDR3 is TGTGCCAGCAGTTACTCGATCCCCCTAGCGGGAGACAATGAGCAGTTCTTC.

The chain links TRBV12-3 or TRBV12-4 to TRBJ2-5; D remains unclear. This CDR3 contains 16 residues. The ends were cut back, 4 bases at V and 1 base at J, with 16 bases in the middle. In DNA, the CDR3 is TGTGCCAGCAGTTCGGGCGAAGGACGGTTCCAAGAGACCCAGTACTTC. It encodes CASSSGEGRFQETQYF.

V and J are TRBV11-2 and TRBJ2-1; D unclear. This CDR3 has 17 residues. Germline V lookup: CDR1 SGHAT, CDR2 FQNNGV. V was pared by 1 base and J by 1 base, with 14 bases between. CDR3: CASSLVGLSTSYNEQFF. DNA for the CDR3: TGTGCCAGCAGCTTAGTGGGCTTGAGCACATCCTACAATGAGCAGTTCTTC. The variable domain in full, completed from reference TRBV11-2 and TRBJ2-1, reads EAGVAQSPRYKIIEKRQSVAFWCNPISGHATLYWYQQILGQGPKLLIQFQNNGVVDDSQLPKDRFSAERLKGVDSTLKIQPAKLEDSAVYLCASSLVGLSTSYNEQFFGPGTRLTVL.

V gene TRBV4-2 combines with J gene TRBJ2-2; TRBD1 aligns across 8 bases. CDR1 and CDR2 from the germline V gene are LGHNA and YNFKEQ. The CDR3 is 19 amino acids. With 1 base clipped from V and 4 bases from J, the junction kept 14 bases outside the gene matches. Here the CDR3 DNA reads TGTGCCAGCAGCCAAGCCCCCCAGGGGGCTGCTCTAAGCACCGGGGAGCTGTTTTTT. This sequence encodes CASSQAPQGAALSTGELFF.